Included here is one T cell receptor beta chain sequence, with context. Its antigen specificity is not known. Per-nucleotide qualities are absent, and no much larger clonotype sits a single base away. This entry belongs to a study of technical replicates of blood from several donors (dated by TCRdb to 2017 to 2019). The library was obtained by the immunoSEQ multiplex PCR assay. TCRdb retrieved this table from immuneACCESS and kept in-frame rearrangements only. Not all clones are present; in checked studies, unresolved V genes account for under half, and no reason is known for the remainder. For this sample the table gives tens of thousands of clones, of which around nine tenths were detected only once. The leading ten clones occupy roughly 0.3% of the sample. The CDR3 numbers 13 residues from cysteine through phenylalanine. The DNA shown is the 39-base CDR3, in frame from base 1. The V end loses 3 bases and the J end loses 1 base, and a stretch of 7 bases separates them. For CDR1 and CDR2, the germline V gene lists SGDLS and YYNGEE.

This receptor was obtained from a human donor in good health. The sample comprised T cells isolated from PBMCs. The chain is assembled from TRBV9 and TRBJ1-1; no D gene is confidently identified. The DNA reads as follows: TGTGCCAGCAGCGCTGGAGGGAACACTGAAGCTTTCTTT. This is translated as CASSAGGNTEAFF.